This T cell receptor (beta chain) derives from a study of blood T cells in healthy people across ages. Overall study results and limits: One million T cells yielded diversity estimates that were considered underestimates.

V lost 6 bases and J lost 0; bases outside the gene matches: 2. Germline V gives CDR1 MNHEY, CDR2 SVGAGI. The CDR3 spans 13 residues. The second PCR ran roughly 7 to 11 cycles with a sample-barcoded 5' primer and J-beta primers. Each sample yielded at least 3 million CDR3-containing paired-end reads. One entry per CDR3 protein results from TCRdb running MiXCR on the 5' RACE reads. This table has 650,000 to 700,000 distinct CDR3 sequences, roughly 32% appearing once. The donors, aged roughly 6 to 90, were healthy Caucasians from Russia. Extractions gave at least 5 micrograms of total RNA per sample. This clonotype was recorded at least ten times. Its target is not known.

Sequenced material: blood. The sequence was collected from a woman older than 75 in good health. The chain couples TRBV6-5 to TRBJ2-7, with 7 bases aligning to TRBD1. CDR3 in DNA: TGTGCCAGCAGGACAGGGAACTCCTACGAGCAGTACTTC. Protein: CASRTGNSYEQYF.